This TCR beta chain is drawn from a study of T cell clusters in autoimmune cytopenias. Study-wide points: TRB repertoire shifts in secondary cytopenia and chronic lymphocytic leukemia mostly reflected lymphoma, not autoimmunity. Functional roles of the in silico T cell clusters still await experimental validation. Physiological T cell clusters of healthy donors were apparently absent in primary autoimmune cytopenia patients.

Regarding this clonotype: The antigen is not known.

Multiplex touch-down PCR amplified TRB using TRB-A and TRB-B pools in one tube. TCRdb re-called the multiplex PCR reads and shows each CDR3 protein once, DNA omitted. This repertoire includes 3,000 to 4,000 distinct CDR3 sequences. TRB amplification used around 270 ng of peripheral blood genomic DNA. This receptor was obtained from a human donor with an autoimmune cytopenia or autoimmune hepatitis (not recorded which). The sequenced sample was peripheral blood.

Here the CDR3 reads CASSPGQLAKNIQYF. The V gene is TRBV6-5, the J gene TRBJ2-4; TCRdb's D call, TRBD1, is unchecked because there is no DNA. Germline V CDR1 and CDR2: MNHEY, SVGAGI. The CDR3 extends over 15 amino acids.